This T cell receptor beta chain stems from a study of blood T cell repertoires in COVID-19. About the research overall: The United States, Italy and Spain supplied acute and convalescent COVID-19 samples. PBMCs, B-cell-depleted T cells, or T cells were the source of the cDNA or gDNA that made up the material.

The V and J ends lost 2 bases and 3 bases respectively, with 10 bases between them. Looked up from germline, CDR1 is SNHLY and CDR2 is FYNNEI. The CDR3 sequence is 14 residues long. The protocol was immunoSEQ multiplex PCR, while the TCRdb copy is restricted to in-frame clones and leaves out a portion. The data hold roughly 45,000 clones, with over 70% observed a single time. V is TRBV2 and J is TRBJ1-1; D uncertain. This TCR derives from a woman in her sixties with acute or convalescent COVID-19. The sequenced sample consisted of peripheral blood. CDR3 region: CASSETVQYTEAFF. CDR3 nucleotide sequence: TGTGCCAGCAGTGAAACAGTACAGTACACTGAAGCTTTCTTT.